This TCR beta chain is from a study of T cell changes during pregnancy in multiple sclerosis. The data were produced by immunoSEQ multiplex PCR, yet TCRdb's version contains in-frame clones alone and is incomplete. Among 78,000 or so clones listed, about 90% were seen once. CDR3 size: 15 residues. Trimming stripped 1 base from V and 1 base from J, with 9 bases between. Looked up from germline, CDR1 is MNHEY and CDR2 is SVGAGI. The chain has TRBV6-5 and TRBJ2-3; D might be TRBD1 (6 bases). This clonotype was sampled from a female donor with multiple sclerosis, enrolled in a pregnancy study. The sample in question was peripheral blood, obtained before pregnancy. This CDR3 is CASSYWAGGTDTQYF. DNA for the CDR3: TGTGCCAGCAGTTACTGGGCAGGGGGCACAGATACGCAGTATTTT.